This is a list of T cell receptor beta chains from one sample in a study of identical twins. Each CDR3 protein is one row after TCRdb ran MiXCR on the 5' RACE reads. Here the sample spans hundreds of thousands of distinct CDR3 sequences, about 20% being singletons. A further study also used this sample, focusing on T cells expressing NK-cell markers.

Sequencing input: PBMCs. These receptors were obtained from a woman under 30 in good health. Both conserved end residues are part of each CDR3. A D gene is named only where the DNA matches it firmly. Not every row has a clone size; where given, it reads once, few, many or a size class.

J gene: TRBJ2-5; V gene: TRBV20-1; D gene: TRBD2; clone size: .; CDR3 protein: CSAPLARTRTQYF; CDR3 DNA: TGCAGTGCCCCACTAGCGCGCACAAGGACCCAGTACTTC
J gene: TRBJ1-2; V gene: TRBV20-1; D gene: .; clone size: many; CDR3 protein: CSALTANYGYTF; CDR3 DNA: TGCAGTGCTCTGACAGCCAACTATGGCTACACCTTC
J gene: TRBJ2-1; V gene: TRBV18; D gene: .; clone size: many; CDR3 protein: CASSPGGRSYNEQFF; CDR3 DNA: TGTGCCAGCTCACCTGGGGGACGCTCCTACAATGAGCAGTTCTTC
J gene: TRBJ2-3; V gene: TRBV5-1; D gene: TRBD2; clone size: .; CDR3 protein: CASRGLAGGPTPADTQYF; CDR3 DNA: TGCGCCAGCAGGGGGCTAGCGGGGGGCCCGACACCAGCAGATACGCAGTATTTT
J gene: TRBJ2-7; V gene: TRBV5-5; D gene: .; clone size: .; CDR3 protein: CASSLEGFKGVEQYF; CDR3 DNA: TGTGCCAGCAGCTTGGAGGGATTCAAGGGGGTCGAGCAGTACTTC
J gene: TRBJ2-3; V gene: TRBV7-3; D gene: .; clone size: few; CDR3 protein: CASSPLPGTDTQYF; CDR3 DNA: TGTGCCAGCAGCCCACTACCAGGCACAGATACGCAGTATTTT
J gene: TRBJ1-3; V gene: TRBV29-1; D gene: TRBD1; clone size: few; CDR3 protein: CSVETTGAGNTIYF; CDR3 DNA: TGCAGCGTTGAAACAACAGGGGCAGGAAACACCATATATTTT
J gene: TRBJ1-2; V gene: TRBV20-1; D gene: TRBD1; clone size: .; CDR3 protein: CSAPEDRAAGYTF; CDR3 DNA: TGCAGTGCTCCTGAGGACAGGGCAGCTGGCTACACCTTC
J gene: TRBJ1-1; V gene: TRBV7-9; D gene: .; clone size: few; CDR3 protein: CASSSNFRPMAFF; CDR3 DNA: TGTGCCAGCAGCTCTAATTTCAGGCCTATGGCTTTCTTT
J gene: TRBJ2-7; V gene: TRBV10-1; D gene: TRBD1; clone size: few; CDR3 protein: CASSDSGQGANAEQYF; CDR3 DNA: TGCGCCAGCAGTGACTCCGGACAGGGGGCCAATGCCGAGCAGTACTTC
J gene: TRBJ2-2; V gene: TRBV12-3/TRBV12-4; D gene: .; clone size: many; CDR3 protein: CASSPGYGELFF; CDR3 DNA: TGTGCCAGCAGTCCCGGATACGGGGAGCTGTTTTTT
J gene: TRBJ2-7; V gene: TRBV20-1; D gene: .; clone size: few; CDR3 protein: CSAMTGTEQYF; CDR3 DNA: TGCAGTGCAATGACAGGTACCGAGCAGTACTTC
J gene: TRBJ1-6; V gene: TRBV9; D gene: .; clone size: .; CDR3 protein: CASSAIPDNSPLHF; CDR3 DNA: TGTGCCAGCAGCGCCATTCCCGACAATTCACCCCTCCACTTT
J gene: TRBJ1-1; V gene: TRBV7-2; D gene: .; clone size: .; CDR3 protein: CASSFSVSTEAFF; CDR3 DNA: TGTGCCAGCAGCTTCTCAGTCAGCACTGAAGCTTTCTTT
J gene: TRBJ1-1; V gene: TRBV6-2/TRBV6-3; D gene: .; clone size: few; CDR3 protein: CASSYSETKAFF; CDR3 DNA: TGTGCCAGCAGTTACTCTGAGACAAAAGCTTTCTTT
J gene: TRBJ1-1; V gene: TRBV12-3/TRBV12-4; D gene: .; clone size: .; CDR3 protein: CASSFQDSTAFF; CDR3 DNA: TGTGCCAGCAGTTTCCAGGATTCGACGGCTTTCTTT
J gene: TRBJ2-7; V gene: TRBV9; D gene: .; clone size: .; CDR3 protein: CASSVGGAESDEQYF; CDR3 DNA: TGTGCCAGCAGCGTAGGTGGCGCGGAATCGGACGAGCAGTACTTC
J gene: TRBJ1-1; V gene: TRBV20-1; D gene: TRBD1; clone size: .; CDR3 protein: CSASRGPSNTEAFF; CDR3 DNA: TGCAGTGCTAGTAGGGGGCCCTCGAACACTGAAGCTTTCTTT
J gene: TRBJ2-3; V gene: TRBV6-1; D gene: TRBD2; clone size: .; CDR3 protein: CASSQLAGAGRERTDTQYF; CDR3 DNA: TGTGCCAGCAGCCAACTAGCGGGGGCCGGTAGGGAGAGAACAGATACGCAGTATTTT
J gene: TRBJ1-1; V gene: TRBV18; D gene: .; clone size: .; CDR3 protein: CASSPQGRRMNTEAFF; CDR3 DNA: TGTGCCAGCTCACCTCAGGGGCGAAGAATGAACACTGAAGCTTTCTTT
J gene: TRBJ1-3; V gene: TRBV11-3; D gene: .; clone size: .; CDR3 protein: CASSSRGERGNTIYF; CDR3 DNA: TGTGCCAGCAGCTCCCGCGGGGAAAGGGGAAACACCATATATTTT
J gene: TRBJ2-2; V gene: TRBV12-3/TRBV12-4; D gene: .; clone size: few; CDR3 protein: CASTQGGAGELFF; CDR3 DNA: TGTGCCAGCACCCAGGGGGGTGCCGGGGAGCTGTTTTTT
J gene: TRBJ1-4; V gene: TRBV5-1; D gene: .; clone size: few; CDR3 protein: CASSRDNNEKLFF; CDR3 DNA: TGCGCCAGCAGCCGGGACAATAATGAAAAACTGTTTTTT
J gene: TRBJ1-4; V gene: TRBV28; D gene: TRBD1; clone size: few; CDR3 protein: CASSPPTGANRELFF; CDR3 DNA: TGTGCCAGCAGTCCCCCGACAGGGGCAAATAGGGAACTGTTTTTT
J gene: TRBJ1-1; V gene: TRBV30; D gene: TRBD1; clone size: few; CDR3 protein: CAWSPGQVGNTEAFF; CDR3 DNA: TGTGCCTGGAGTCCGGGACAGGTAGGGAACACTGAAGCTTTCTTT
J gene: TRBJ2-5; V gene: TRBV2; D gene: .; clone size: .; CDR3 protein: CASSELLASETQYF; CDR3 DNA: TGTGCCAGCAGTGAATTGTTAGCGTCGGAGACCCAGTACTTC
J gene: TRBJ2-6; V gene: TRBV12-3/TRBV12-4; D gene: .; clone size: many; CDR3 protein: CASSPKSPGANVLTF; CDR3 DNA: TGTGCCAGCAGCCCTAAATCCCCTGGGGCCAACGTCCTGACTTTC
J gene: TRBJ2-1; V gene: TRBV6-1; D gene: TRBD2; clone size: .; CDR3 protein: CASGSSGSQGRISYNEQFF; CDR3 DNA: TGTGCCAGCGGATCTAGCGGGAGCCAGGGAAGGATCTCCTACAATGAGCAGTTCTTC
J gene: TRBJ2-6; V gene: TRBV12-3/TRBV12-4; D gene: .; clone size: few; CDR3 protein: CASSFILPGTGANVLTF; CDR3 DNA: TGTGCCAGCAGTTTTATCCTACCGGGAACGGGGGCCAACGTCCTGACTTTC
J gene: TRBJ2-7; V gene: TRBV20-1; D gene: .; clone size: few; CDR3 protein: CSASMLSGLEQYF; CDR3 DNA: TGCAGTGCTAGTATGTTGTCCGGGCTGGAGCAGTACTTC
J gene: TRBJ2-1; V gene: TRBV20-1; D gene: .; clone size: .; CDR3 protein: CSARFLSGSNNEQFF; CDR3 DNA: TGCAGTGCTAGGTTCCTTAGTGGCTCAAACAATGAGCAGTTCTTC
J gene: TRBJ1-5; V gene: TRBV5-1; D gene: TRBD1; clone size: few; CDR3 protein: CASSPDTGGFQPQHF; CDR3 DNA: TGCGCCAGCAGCCCAGACACAGGGGGGTTTCAGCCCCAGCATTTT
J gene: TRBJ2-1; V gene: TRBV29-1; D gene: .; clone size: .; CDR3 protein: CSEAVGANSYNEQFF; CDR3 DNA: TGCAGCGAGGCGGTAGGGGCGAACTCCTACAATGAGCAGTTCTTC
J gene: TRBJ2-1; V gene: TRBV5-1; D gene: TRBD2; clone size: .; CDR3 protein: CASSLALAGVREQFF; CDR3 DNA: TGCGCCAGCAGCTTGGCCCTAGCGGGAGTTCGAGAGCAGTTCTTC
J gene: TRBJ2-3; V gene: TRBV7-2; D gene: .; clone size: .; CDR3 protein: CASSLGQTRDTQYF; CDR3 DNA: TGTGCCAGCAGCTTAGGACAAACAAGGGATACGCAGTATTTT
J gene: TRBJ2-3; V gene: TRBV5-6; D gene: TRBD2; clone size: .; CDR3 protein: CASSLASTSGGDTQYF; CDR3 DNA: TGTGCCAGCAGCTTGGCTTCGACTAGCGGGGGAGATACGCAGTATTTT
J gene: TRBJ1-4; V gene: TRBV12-3/TRBV12-4; D gene: .; clone size: .; CDR3 protein: CASSSPEGFDEKLFF; CDR3 DNA: TGTGCCAGCAGTTCCCCTGAGGGATTCGATGAAAAACTGTTTTTT
J gene: TRBJ2-5; V gene: TRBV20-1; D gene: TRBD2; clone size: .; CDR3 protein: CSARERESLQTQYF; CDR3 DNA: TGCAGTGCCCGGGAGCGGGAGAGTTTGCAGACCCAGTACTTC
J gene: TRBJ2-3; V gene: TRBV12-3/TRBV12-4; D gene: .; clone size: few; CDR3 protein: CASRTGLGDTQYF; CDR3 DNA: TGTGCCAGCAGAACGGGCCTCGGAGATACGCAGTATTTT
J gene: TRBJ1-1; V gene: TRBV7-2; D gene: .; clone size: few; CDR3 protein: CASSGTAMNTEAFF; CDR3 DNA: TGTGCCAGCAGCGGGACGGCCATGAACACTGAAGCTTTCTTT
J gene: TRBJ1-2; V gene: TRBV7-2; D gene: TRBD1; clone size: few; CDR3 protein: CASSFWTGGGGYTF; CDR3 DNA: TGTGCCAGCAGCTTTTGGACAGGGGGAGGTGGCTACACCTTC
J gene: TRBJ2-5; V gene: TRBV20-1; D gene: .; clone size: .; CDR3 protein: CSATGSQETQYF; CDR3 DNA: TGCAGTGCCACAGGGTCCCAAGAGACCCAGTACTTC
J gene: TRBJ2-3; V gene: TRBV20-1; D gene: .; clone size: few; CDR3 protein: CSAGTFQWVDTQYF; CDR3 DNA: TGCAGTGCTGGGACATTCCAATGGGTAGATACGCAGTATTTT
J gene: TRBJ2-2; V gene: TRBV12-3/TRBV12-4; D gene: TRBD2; clone size: .; CDR3 protein: CASRSSGGPGELFF; CDR3 DNA: TGTGCCAGCAGGTCTAGCGGGGGGCCTGGGGAGCTGTTTTTT
J gene: TRBJ2-3; V gene: TRBV5-6; D gene: .; clone size: few; CDR3 protein: CASSLALVPSTDTQYF; CDR3 DNA: TGTGCCAGCAGCTTGGCTCTTGTACCTAGTACAGATACGCAGTATTTT
J gene: TRBJ2-3; V gene: TRBV6-5; D gene: .; clone size: many; CDR3 protein: CASSYSASTDTQYF; CDR3 DNA: TGTGCCAGCAGTTACTCTGCTAGCACAGATACGCAGTATTTT
J gene: TRBJ2-3; V gene: TRBV7-9; D gene: .; clone size: few; CDR3 protein: CASSLAGSQHTQYF; CDR3 DNA: TGTGCCAGCAGCTTAGCTGGCAGCCAGCATACGCAGTATTTT
J gene: TRBJ1-1; V gene: TRBV6-2/TRBV6-3; D gene: .; clone size: few; CDR3 protein: CASSYSMGVAFF; CDR3 DNA: TGTGCCAGCAGTTACTCGATGGGAGTTGCTTTCTTT
J gene: TRBJ2-5; V gene: TRBV29-1; D gene: .; clone size: .; CDR3 protein: CSVGWRNDWKTQYF; CDR3 DNA: TGCAGCGTGGGCTGGAGAAATGATTGGAAGACCCAGTACTTC
J gene: TRBJ1-2; V gene: TRBV7-9; D gene: TRBD1; clone size: .; CDR3 protein: CASSWRQGNYGYTF; CDR3 DNA: TGTGCCAGCAGCTGGAGACAGGGGAACTATGGCTACACCTTC
J gene: TRBJ2-1; V gene: TRBV3-1; D gene: .; clone size: .; CDR3 protein: CASSLRVDYSYNEQFF; CDR3 DNA: TGTGCCAGCAGCCTCCGGGTAGACTACTCCTACAATGAGCAGTTCTTC
J gene: TRBJ1-3; V gene: TRBV12-3/TRBV12-4; D gene: .; clone size: few; CDR3 protein: CASRLGSMGNTIYF; CDR3 DNA: TGTGCCAGCAGATTAGGGTCTATGGGAAACACCATATATTTT
J gene: TRBJ2-3; V gene: TRBV10-3; D gene: .; clone size: few; CDR3 protein: CAISGRGDTQYF; CDR3 DNA: TGTGCCATCAGTGGTCGAGGAGATACGCAGTATTTT
J gene: TRBJ2-1; V gene: TRBV10-3; D gene: .; clone size: few; CDR3 protein: CAIARNNEQFF; CDR3 DNA: TGTGCCATCGCTAGGAATAATGAGCAGTTCTTC
J gene: TRBJ2-1; V gene: TRBV7-2; D gene: TRBD2; clone size: .; CDR3 protein: CASSRGTSGVLEQFF; CDR3 DNA: TGTGCCAGCAGCCGAGGGACTAGCGGGGTACTTGAGCAGTTCTTC